The clone carrying this T cell receptor (beta chain) was detected many times. From germline, CDR1 is SGDLS and CDR2 YYNGEE. The CDR3 has 15 residues. The V gene lost 0 bases and the J gene lost 2 bases, with 12 bases spanning the gap. Library preparation (for TCRbeta) was performed with unique molecular identifiers. TCRdb reanalysed the PCR reads using MiXCR and keeps one entry per CDR3 protein. The sample has under 300,000 distinct CDR3 sequences, 11% seen once; the top ten hold around 20%. This sample was taken from a study of T-cell reconstitution after alpha-beta-depleted transplantation in children.

The source material was peripheral blood, sampled 180 days after TCRalphabeta/CD19-depleted stem cell transplant. This receptor was obtained from a male patient aged 2 to 9 who had a stem cell transplant for chronic granulomatous disease, so the T cells may come from the graft donor. The gene calls are TRBV9 and TRBJ2-7; tentative D call: TRBD2 (6 bases). The CDR3 DNA sequence: TGTGCCAGCAGCGTAGGTGGAGGGTCTACCTACGAGCAGTACTTC. Protein product: CASSVGGGSTYEQYF.